The 18 T cell receptor beta chains below all came from one sample that was sequenced in a study of T cells after yellow fever vaccination. MiXCR, applied by TCRdb to the 5' RACE reads, yields one record per CDR3 protein. The data hold about 340,000 distinct CDR3 sequences, with roughly 4% observed a single time. Sequences were derived from PBMCs, sampled 5 days after the yellow fever booster vaccination. The receptors come from a man younger than 30 who received the YFV17D yellow fever vaccine.

The chain has TRBV12-5 and TRBJ2-3, with 9 bases identical to TRBD1. The length of the CDR3 is 15 residues. V shed 2 bases and J 1 base; nucleotides not matched to a gene: 1. Germline V lookup: CDR1 LGHNT, CDR2 FRNRAP. The CDR3 sequence is CASGLWTGGTDTQYF. CDR3 in DNA: TGTGCTAGTGGTTTGTGGACAGGGGGCACAGATACGCAGTATTTT.

This clonotype was found a few times. The rearrangement links TRBV20-1 to TRBJ1-4; no firm D call. Looked up from germline, CDR1 is DFQATT and CDR2 is SNEGSKA (reference sequence). V was pared by 4 bases and J by 4 bases, with 10 bases between. The CDR3 spans 13 residues. The CDR3 bases are TGCAGTGCTAAGGAGGGAGGTAATGAAAAACTGTTTTTT. It yields the protein CSAKEGGNEKLFF.

The sample holds many counts of this clonotype. The chain carries TRBV7-9 and TRBJ2-1; tentative D call: TRBD1 (6 bases). With 1 base removed from V and 8 bases from J, the gap between germline ends came to 18 bases. CDR3 length equals 16 residues. Germline assignment: CDR1 SEHNR and CDR2 FQNEAQ (reference sequence). DNA of the CDR3: TGTGCCAGCAGCTTAGGTTACGGACAGAAGGTGGATGAGCAGTTCTTC. Protein sequence: CASSLGYGQKVDEQFF.

This clonotype was seen only a few times. The V gene is TRBV20-1, the J gene TRBJ2-1, with TRBD2 identical over 9 bases. V lost 3 bases to trimming and J lost 6 bases; unmatched junction nucleotides: 12. Germline V CDR1 and CDR2: DFQATT, SNEGSKA (reference sequence). The CDR3 length is 16 residues. The CDR3 here is CSASGVAGVGSNEQFF. The CDR3 bases are TGCAGTGCTAGTGGAGTAGCGGGGGTGGGGTCCAATGAGCAGTTCTTC.

The CDR3 nucleotides are TGCGCCAGCAGCTTGGAGGGGACTAATCAAGAGACCCAGTACTTC. Translation: CASSLEGTNQETQYF. J is TRBJ2-5 and V is TRBV5-1; TRBD2 aligns across 7 bases. Germline-derived CDR1 and CDR2 are SGHRS and YFSETQ. Trimming removed 0 bases from V and 2 bases from J; junction bases left unmatched: 4. The CDR3 length is 15 residues.

The J gene is TRBJ1-3, the V gene TRBV12-3 or TRBV12-4, with a tentative D call TRBD1 (6 bases). CDR3 length: 15 residues. V lost 7 bases and J lost 2, with 15 bases in between. The chain's CDR3 is CASNFGHRAGNTIYF. CDR3 in DNA: TGTGCCAGCAACTTCGGACACAGGGCTGGAAACACCATATATTTT.

This clonotype was observed a handful of times. The rearrangement uses TRBV6-5 and TRBJ1-1, with unresolved D. V was pared by 7 bases and J by 1 base, with 10 bases between. From germline, CDR1 is MNHEY and CDR2 SVGAGI. The CDR3 is made up of 13 amino acids. The CDR3 DNA reads TGTGCCAGCACTCCTTTGGGGAACACTGAAGCTTTCTTT. This gives the protein CASTPLGNTEAFF.

This clonotype has a count of ten or more. This chain links TRBV11-2 with TRBJ2-1; D gene ambiguous. CDR1 and CDR2 from the germline V gene are SGHAT and FQNNGV. The V end lost 0 bases, the J end lost 0 bases, and 6 bases lay between the germline ends. This CDR3 is 15 amino acids long. Here the CDR3 DNA reads TGTGCCAGCAGCTTAGAGGCAACCTCCTACAATGAGCAGTTCTTC. Translating gives CASSLEATSYNEQFF.

The gene calls are TRBV28 and TRBJ2-2; 7 positions match TRBD2. In germline, CDR1 is MDHEN, CDR2 SYDVKM. Trimming took 5 bases from V and 4 from J; bases not matched to a gene: 10. CDR3 length: 16 amino acids. DNA of the CDR3: TGTGCCAGCAGTCCCGGAATTGGGGAGGGCACCGGGGAGCTGTTTTTT. Translating gives CASSPGIGEGTGELFF.

Only a few counts were recorded for this clonotype. This rearrangement joins TRBV4-3 to TRBJ2-3, with 11 bases aligning to TRBD2. J gave up 3 bases and V 4 bases, and 9 bases lay outside the gene matches. CDR3 length: 17 amino acids. Germline CDR1 LGHNA, CDR2 YSLEER. In DNA, the CDR3 is TGCGCCAGCAGCCTTAGCGGGGGGGCCGTTGGGACAGATACGCAGTATTTT. It specifies CASSLSGGAVGTDTQYF.

This chain joins TRBV10-3 and TRBJ2-3, with 9 bases aligning to TRBD2. J was trimmed by 0 bases and V by 4 bases; bases with no gene match: 5. CDR1 and CDR2 (germline): ENHRY, SYGVKD. The CDR3 runs 16 residues. The CDR3 DNA reads TGTGCCATCAGTGCACGAGCGGGGGGTAGCACAGATACGCAGTATTTT. This encodes CAISARAGGSTDTQYF.

The gene calls are TRBV20-1 and TRBJ2-1; D remains unclear. This CDR3 comprises 12 residues. Looked up from germline, CDR1 is DFQATT and CDR2 is SNEGSKA (reference sequence). V lost 6 bases, J lost 5 bases, and 11 bases lay in between. In nucleotides, the CDR3 is TGCAGTGCCCCCCTCTATAACAATGAGCAGTTCTTC. This sequence encodes CSAPLYNNEQFF.

Notes on this clonotype: At one of its ends the junction is not consistent with the germline gene, which may arise from a read error. This sequence joins TRBV10-3 and TRBJ1-1; 7 bases map to TRBD1. The CDR3 length is 14 residues. From germline, CDR1 is ENHRY and CDR2 SYGVKD. CDR3 nucleotide sequence: TGTGCCTCAGGGGGGGCCTCTTGGGACACTGATGCTTTCTTT. Its protein product is CASGGASWDTDAFF.

This clonotype appeared a few times. The chain combines TRBV9 with TRBJ2-3; possibly TRBD1 for D (6 bases). V lost 0 bases and J 1 base, leaving 15 bases between the germline ends. CDR3 length equals 17 residues. Germline CDR1 SGDLS, CDR2 YYNGEE. The CDR3 loop is CASSVEGHPLRTDTQYF. The CDR3, as DNA: TGTGCCAGCAGCGTAGAGGGACACCCTTTACGCACAGATACGCAGTATTTT. The variable domain in full, completed from reference TRBV9 and TRBJ2-3, reads DSGVTQTPKHLITATGQRVTLRCSPRSGDLSVYWYQQSLDQGLQFLIQYYNGEERAKGNILERFSAQQFPDLHSELNLSSLELGDSALYFCASSVEGHPLRTDTQYFGPGTRLTVL.

Ten or more counts support this clonotype. V is TRBV28 and J is TRBJ2-4, with a weak D call TRBD2 (5 bases). Germline V CDR1 and CDR2: MDHEN, SYDVKM. This CDR3 is 14 amino acids long. Deletions cut 8 bases from V and 1 base from J, with 12 bases between. CDR3: CASCSRGAKNIQYF. The CDR3 region has the DNA TGTGCCAGCTGTTCAAGAGGGGCCAAAAACATTCAGTACTTC.

This clonotype came up a few times. The rearrangement uses TRBV30 and TRBJ2-2; D not resolved. The V and J ends lost 0 bases and 7 bases respectively, with 3 bases between them. Germline lookup yields CDR1 GTSNPN and CDR2 SVGIG (reference sequence). The length of the CDR3 is 11 residues. The CDR3 reads CAWSVFGELFF. CDR3 bases: TGTGCCTGGAGTGTATTCGGGGAGCTGTTTTTT.

This clonotype was recorded many times. The V call is TRBV11-2, the J call TRBJ2-5; a weak D match, TRBD2 (5 bases). V was shortened by 5 bases and J by 5 bases, with 15 bases between the two germline ends. The CDR3 contains 14 residues. Germline V gene sequence: CDR1 SGHAT, CDR2 FQNNGV. CDR3 sequence (DNA): TGTGCCAGCAGCACCGCTAGAGGGTGGGAGACCCAGTACTTC. Protein: CASSTARGWETQYF.

In its sample, this clonotype was seen a few times. The chain employs TRBV18 and TRBJ2-1; tentative D call: TRBD2 (6 bases). Trimming left V 2 bases short and J 0 bases short, with 14 bases between. CDR1 is KGHSH and CDR2 is LQKENI in the germline V gene. This CDR3 has 17 amino acids. The CDR3 coding sequence is TGTGCCAGCTCACCAACACCTAGCGCGTTCTCCTACAATGAGCAGTTCTTC. As protein: CASSPTPSAFSYNEQFF.